Below are 3 T cell receptor beta chains sequenced from a single sample in a study of blood T cell repertoires in COVID-19. Generated by immunoSEQ multiplex PCR, the TCRdb table keeps only in-frame clones and is missing some. The table lists some 31,000 clones, roughly nine tenths of them singletons. The sequenced material came from peripheral blood. These receptors all stem from a human donor with active COVID-19. The donor label of this sample is uncertain.

The chain joins TRBV7-2 to TRBJ2-7; the D gene is possibly TRBD2 (6 bases). The V gene lost 2 bases and the J gene lost 2 bases, with 10 bases spanning the gap. The CDR3 length is 14 residues. CDR1 is SGHTA and CDR2 is FQGNSA in the germline V gene. CDR3: CASSLPGGTYEQYF. The CDR3 DNA is TGTGCCAGCAGCTTACCGGGCGGGACCTACGAGCAGTACTTC.

The chain is built from TRBV2 and TRBJ2-2; 7 bases are a match to TRBD2. CDR3 length: 15 amino acids. V lost 6 bases, J lost 0 bases, and 4 bases stayed unmatched. Per germline, CDR1 SNHLY and CDR2 FYNNEI. The CDR3: CASRVAGANTGELFF. In nucleotides, the CDR3 is TGTGCCAGCAGGGTAGCGGGCGCGAACACCGGGGAGCTGTTTTTT.

The chain is built from TRBV6-6 and TRBJ1-1, with 8 bases that match TRBD1. Germline V gene data show CDR1 as MNHNY and CDR2 as SVGAGI (reference sequence). CDR3 size: 15 residues. Trimming removed 6 bases from V and 1 base from J; junction bases left unmatched: 7. DNA for the CDR3: TGTGCCAGCAGCTTCCCCGGACAGGGGAACACTGAAGCTTTCTTT. Translated, it gives CASSFPGQGNTEAFF.